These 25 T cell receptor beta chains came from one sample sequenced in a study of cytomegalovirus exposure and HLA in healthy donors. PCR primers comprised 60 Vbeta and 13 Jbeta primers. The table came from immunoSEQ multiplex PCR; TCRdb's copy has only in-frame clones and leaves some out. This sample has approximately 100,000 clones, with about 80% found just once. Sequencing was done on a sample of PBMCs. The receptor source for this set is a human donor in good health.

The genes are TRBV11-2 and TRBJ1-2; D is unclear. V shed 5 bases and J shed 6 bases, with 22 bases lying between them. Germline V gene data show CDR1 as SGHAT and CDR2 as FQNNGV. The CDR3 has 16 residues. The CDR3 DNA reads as TGTGCCAGCAGCCCAAGGGTCCGAGGGAGGTCCGATGGCTACACCTTC. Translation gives CASSPRVRGRSDGYTF.

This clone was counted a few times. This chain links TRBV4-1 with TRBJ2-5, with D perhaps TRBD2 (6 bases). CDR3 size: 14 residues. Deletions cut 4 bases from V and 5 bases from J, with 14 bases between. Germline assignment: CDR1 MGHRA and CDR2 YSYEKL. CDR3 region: CASSRRLEEETQYF. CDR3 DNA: TGCGCCAGCAGCCGTAGACTAGAGGAGGAGACCCAGTACTTC.

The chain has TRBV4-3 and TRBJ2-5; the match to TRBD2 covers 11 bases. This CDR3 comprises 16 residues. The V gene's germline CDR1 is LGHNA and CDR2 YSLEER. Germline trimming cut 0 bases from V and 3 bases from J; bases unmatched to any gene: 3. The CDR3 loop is CASSQELAGGEETQYF. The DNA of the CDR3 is TGCGCCAGCAGCCAAGAGCTAGCGGGGGGAGAAGAGACCCAGTACTTC.

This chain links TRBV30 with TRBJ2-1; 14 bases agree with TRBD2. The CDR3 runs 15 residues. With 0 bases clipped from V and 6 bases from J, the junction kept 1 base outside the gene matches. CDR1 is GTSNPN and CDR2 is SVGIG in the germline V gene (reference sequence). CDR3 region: CAWSVTSGGANEQFF. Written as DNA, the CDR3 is TGTGCCTGGAGTGTGACTAGCGGGGGGGCCAATGAGCAGTTCTTC.

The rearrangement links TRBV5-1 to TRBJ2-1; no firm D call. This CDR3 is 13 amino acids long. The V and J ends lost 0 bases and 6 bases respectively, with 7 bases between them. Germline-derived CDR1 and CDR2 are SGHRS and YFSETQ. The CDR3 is CASSLGAINEQFF. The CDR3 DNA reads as TGCGCCAGCAGCTTGGGGGCCATCAATGAGCAGTTCTTC.

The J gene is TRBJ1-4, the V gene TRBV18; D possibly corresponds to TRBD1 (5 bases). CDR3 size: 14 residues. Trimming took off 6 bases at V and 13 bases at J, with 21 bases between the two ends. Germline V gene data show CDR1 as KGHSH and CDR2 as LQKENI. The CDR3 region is CASSQERGRGGLFF. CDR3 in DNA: TGTGCCAGCTCCCAAGAGAGGGGACGCGGGGGACTGTTTTTT.

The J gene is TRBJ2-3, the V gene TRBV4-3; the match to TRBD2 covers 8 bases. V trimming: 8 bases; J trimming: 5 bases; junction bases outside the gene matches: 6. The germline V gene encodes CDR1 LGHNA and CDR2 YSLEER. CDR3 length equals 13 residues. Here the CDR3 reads CASARGGRDTQYF. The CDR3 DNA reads TGCGCCAGCGCTCGGGGGGGGAGAGATACGCAGTATTTT.

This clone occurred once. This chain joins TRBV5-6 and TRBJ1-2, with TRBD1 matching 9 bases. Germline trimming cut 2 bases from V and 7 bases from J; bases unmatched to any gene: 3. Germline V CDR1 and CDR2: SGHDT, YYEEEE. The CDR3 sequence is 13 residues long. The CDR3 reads CASSLQGAGGYTF. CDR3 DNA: TGTGCCAGCAGCTTACAGGGGGCCGGTGGCTACACCTTC.

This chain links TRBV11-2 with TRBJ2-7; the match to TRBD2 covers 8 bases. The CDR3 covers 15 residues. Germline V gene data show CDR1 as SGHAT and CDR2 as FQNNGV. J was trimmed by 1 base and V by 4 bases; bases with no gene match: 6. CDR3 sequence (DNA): TGTGCCAGCAGCTACTTAGCGGGGTCGTCCTACGAGCAGTACTTC. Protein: CASSYLAGSSYEQYF.

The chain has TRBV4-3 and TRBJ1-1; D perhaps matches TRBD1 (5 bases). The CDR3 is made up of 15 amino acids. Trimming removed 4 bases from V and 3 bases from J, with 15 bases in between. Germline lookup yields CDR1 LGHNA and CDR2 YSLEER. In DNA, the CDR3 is TGCGCCAGCAGCCGCGGGGGTGGGGCAGACACTGAAGCTTTCTTT. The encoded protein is CASSRGGGADTEAFF.

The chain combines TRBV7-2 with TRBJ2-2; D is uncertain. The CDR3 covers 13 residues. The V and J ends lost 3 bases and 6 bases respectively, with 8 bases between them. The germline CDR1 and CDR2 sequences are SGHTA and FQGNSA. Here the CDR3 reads CASSFHESGELFF. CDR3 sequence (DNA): TGTGCCAGCAGCTTCCACGAGTCCGGGGAGCTGTTTTTT.

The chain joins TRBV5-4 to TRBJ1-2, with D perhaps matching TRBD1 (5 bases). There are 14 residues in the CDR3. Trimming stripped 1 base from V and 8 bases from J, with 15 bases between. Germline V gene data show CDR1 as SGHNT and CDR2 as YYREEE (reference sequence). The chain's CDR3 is CASSLRGRVGGYTF. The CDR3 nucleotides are TGTGCCAGCAGCTTGAGGGGCAGGGTGGGAGGCTACACCTTC.

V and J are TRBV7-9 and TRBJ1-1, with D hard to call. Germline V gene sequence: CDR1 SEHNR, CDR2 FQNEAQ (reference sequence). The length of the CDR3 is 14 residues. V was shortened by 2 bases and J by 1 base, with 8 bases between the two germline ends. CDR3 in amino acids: CASSLNMANTEAFF. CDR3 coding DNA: TGTGCCAGCAGCTTAAATATGGCGAACACTGAAGCTTTCTTT.

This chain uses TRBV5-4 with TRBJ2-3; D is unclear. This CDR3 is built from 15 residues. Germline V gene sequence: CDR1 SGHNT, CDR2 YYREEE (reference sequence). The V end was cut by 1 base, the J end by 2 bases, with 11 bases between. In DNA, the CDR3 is TGTGCCAGCAGCTTGCTAGGAGCATTCACAGATACGCAGTATTTT. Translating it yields CASSLLGAFTDTQYF. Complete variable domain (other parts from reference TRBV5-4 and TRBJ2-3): ETGVTQSPTHLIKTRGQQVTLRCSSQSGHNTVSWYQQALGQGPQFIFQYYREEENGRGNFPPRFSGLQFPNYSSELNVNALELDDSALYLCASSLLGAFTDTQYFGPGTRLTVL.

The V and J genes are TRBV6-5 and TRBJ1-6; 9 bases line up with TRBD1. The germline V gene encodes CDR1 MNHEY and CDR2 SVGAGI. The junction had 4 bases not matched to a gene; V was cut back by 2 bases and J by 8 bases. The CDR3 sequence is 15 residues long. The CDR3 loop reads CASSYQGQGDSPLHF. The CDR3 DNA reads TGTGCCAGCAGTTACCAGGGACAGGGCGATTCACCCCTCCACTTT.

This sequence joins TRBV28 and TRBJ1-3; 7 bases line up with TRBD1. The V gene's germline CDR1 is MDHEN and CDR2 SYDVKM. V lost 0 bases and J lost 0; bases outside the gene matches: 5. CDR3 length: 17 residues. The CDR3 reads CASSLWGTALSGNTIYF. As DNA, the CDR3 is TGTGCCAGCAGTTTATGGGGGACAGCACTCTCTGGAAACACCATATATTTT.

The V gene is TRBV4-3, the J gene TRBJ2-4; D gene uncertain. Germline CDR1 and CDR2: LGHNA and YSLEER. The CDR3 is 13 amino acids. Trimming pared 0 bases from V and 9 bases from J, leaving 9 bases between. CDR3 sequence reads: CASSQEEQTIQYF. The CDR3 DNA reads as TGCGCCAGCAGCCAAGAGGAGCAGACCATTCAGTACTTC.

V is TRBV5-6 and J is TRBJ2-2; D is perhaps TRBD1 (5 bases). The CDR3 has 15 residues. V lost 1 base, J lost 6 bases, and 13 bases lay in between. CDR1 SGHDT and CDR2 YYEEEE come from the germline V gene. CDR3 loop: CASSLPSPRAGELFF. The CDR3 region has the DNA TGTGCCAGCAGCTTGCCCTCACCCAGGGCCGGGGAGCTGTTTTTT.

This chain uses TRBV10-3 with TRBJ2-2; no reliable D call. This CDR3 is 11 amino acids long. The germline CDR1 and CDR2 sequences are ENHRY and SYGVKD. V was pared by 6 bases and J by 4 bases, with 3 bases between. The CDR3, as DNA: TGTGCCATCAGGGCCACCGGGGAGCTGTTTTTT. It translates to CAIRATGELFF.

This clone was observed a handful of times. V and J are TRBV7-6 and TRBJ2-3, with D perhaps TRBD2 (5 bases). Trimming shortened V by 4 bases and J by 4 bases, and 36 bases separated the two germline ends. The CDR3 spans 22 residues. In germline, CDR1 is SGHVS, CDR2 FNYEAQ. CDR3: CASSSRISAGFSWESEADTQYF. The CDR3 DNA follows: TGTGCCAGCAGCTCTCGAATTTCCGCCGGATTTTCGTGGGAGTCTGAAGCAGATACGCAGTATTTT.

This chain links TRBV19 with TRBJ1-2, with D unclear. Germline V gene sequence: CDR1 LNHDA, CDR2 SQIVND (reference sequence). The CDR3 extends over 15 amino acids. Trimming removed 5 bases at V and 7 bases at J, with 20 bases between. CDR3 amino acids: CASSSLLEGSSGYTF. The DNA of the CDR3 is TGTGCCAGTAGTTCCCTTTTGGAGGGTAGCAGTGGCTACACCTTC.

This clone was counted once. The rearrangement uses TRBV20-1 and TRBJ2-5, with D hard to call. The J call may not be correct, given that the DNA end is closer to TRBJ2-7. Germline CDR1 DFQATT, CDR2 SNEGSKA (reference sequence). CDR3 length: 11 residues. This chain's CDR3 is CSAARSYEQYF. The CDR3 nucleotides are TGCAGTGCCGCGCGGAGCTACGAGCAGTACTTC.

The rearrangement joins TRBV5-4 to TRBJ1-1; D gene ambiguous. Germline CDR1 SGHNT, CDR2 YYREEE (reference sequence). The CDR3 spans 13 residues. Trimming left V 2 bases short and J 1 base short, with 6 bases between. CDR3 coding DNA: TGTGCCAGCAGCTTAGCGGGGAACACTGAAGCTTTCTTT. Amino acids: CASSLAGNTEAFF.

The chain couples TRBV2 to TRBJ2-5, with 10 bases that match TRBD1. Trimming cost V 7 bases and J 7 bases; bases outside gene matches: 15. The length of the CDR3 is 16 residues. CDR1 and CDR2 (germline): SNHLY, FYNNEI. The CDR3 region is CASTPGRQGAEGTQYF. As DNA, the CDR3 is TGTGCCAGCACCCCTGGGAGACAGGGGGCAGAAGGGACCCAGTACTTC.

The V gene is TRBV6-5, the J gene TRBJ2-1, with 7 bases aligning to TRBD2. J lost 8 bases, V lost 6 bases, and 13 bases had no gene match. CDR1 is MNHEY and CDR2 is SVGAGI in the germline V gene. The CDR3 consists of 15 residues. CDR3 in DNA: TGTGCCAGCAGGATGGAAGCGGGGTTTAGGGATGAGCAGTTCTTC. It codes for CASRMEAGFRDEQFF.